The T cell receptor (beta chain) described here comes from a study of blood T cells in healthy people across ages. General study points: The study found TCR beta diversity correlated strongly with naive T cell percentage.

CDR1 SGHTA and CDR2 FQGNSA come from the germline V gene. There are 16 residues in the CDR3. The V gene end was trimmed by 4 bases and the J gene end by 4 bases; junction bases not matched to a gene: 11. For every donor, a draw yielded ten milliliters of peripheral blood. Researchers report isolating at least 6 million PBMCs per sample. Regarding this clonotype: Its antigen is as yet unknown.

Primed by a sample-barcoded 5' primer and a J-beta primer mix, a second PCR proceeded for 7 to 11 cycles. Every individual sample yielded 3 million or more paired-end reads (each containing CDR3). TCRdb re-called the 5' RACE reads through MiXCR, storing one row per CDR3 protein. The sample includes 800,000 or so distinct CDR3 sequences, 35% to 50% seen only once; the top ten take around a sixth. Input material: blood. This chain connects TRBV7-2 to TRBJ2-5; 8 bases align to TRBD1. This receptor was obtained from an older man in good health. The CDR3 region has the DNA TGTGCCAGCAGCTCACCGGGGACAGGAGCCTCAGAGACCCAGTACTTC. The encoded protein is CASSSPGTGASETQYF.